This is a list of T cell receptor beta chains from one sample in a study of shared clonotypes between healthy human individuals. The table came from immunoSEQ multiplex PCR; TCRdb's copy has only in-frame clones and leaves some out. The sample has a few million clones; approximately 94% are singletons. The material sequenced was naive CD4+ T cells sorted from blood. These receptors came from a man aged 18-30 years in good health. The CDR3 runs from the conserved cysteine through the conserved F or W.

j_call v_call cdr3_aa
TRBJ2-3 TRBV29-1 CSVVPRSQDTQYF
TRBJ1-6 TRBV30 CACLPGQGNSPLHF
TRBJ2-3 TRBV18 CASSPYTDTQYF
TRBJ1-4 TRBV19 CASNQQGVNEKLFF
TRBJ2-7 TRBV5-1 CASSLVGTGSYEQYF
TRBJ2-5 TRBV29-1 CSLGQGGETQYF
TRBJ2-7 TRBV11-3 CASSLDGRVPIYEQYF
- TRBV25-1 CASSESLITTAEQYF
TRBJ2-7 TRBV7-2 CASSLDVQQYF
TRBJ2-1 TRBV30 CAWSVQVQQFF
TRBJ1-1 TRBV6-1 CASSVPTGEAFF
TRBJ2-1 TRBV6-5 CASSNQRGAVEQFF
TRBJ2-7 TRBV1 CTSRGTVTPSYEQYF
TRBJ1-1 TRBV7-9 CASSLALSGQGRAFF
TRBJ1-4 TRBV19 CASSEGRTEKLFF
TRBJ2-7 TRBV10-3 CAIRPVGTGTTLTYEQYF
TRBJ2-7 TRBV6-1 CASSGTGVDGQYF
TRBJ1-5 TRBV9 CASSVGAASNQPQHF
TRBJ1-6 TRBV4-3 CASSQTPWGTDNSPLHF
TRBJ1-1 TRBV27 CASSLARNTEAFF
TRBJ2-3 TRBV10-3 CGAGLTSTDTQYF
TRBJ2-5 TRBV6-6 CASGGIQETQYF
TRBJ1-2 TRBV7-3 CASSLQGDNYGYTF
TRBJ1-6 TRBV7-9 CASSLVVGPGTSPLHF
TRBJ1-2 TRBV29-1 CSVETQGRPYGYTF
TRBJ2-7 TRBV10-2 CASSGQALVGQYF
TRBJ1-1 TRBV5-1 CASRKGATTEAFF
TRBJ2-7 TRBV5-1 CASSLVSGGSYEQYF
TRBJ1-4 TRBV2 CASNNIRGGLEKLFF
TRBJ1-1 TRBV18 CASSPSDKGQEAFF
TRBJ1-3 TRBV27 CASSLSGTLGNTIYF
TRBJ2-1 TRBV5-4 CASSLDGLAGETYNEQFF
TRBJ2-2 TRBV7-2 CASSVNVRTTGELFF
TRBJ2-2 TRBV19 CASSIQGSNTGELFF
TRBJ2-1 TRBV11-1 CASSPRIAGVDEQFF
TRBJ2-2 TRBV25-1 CASSERGAGVLRGGELFF
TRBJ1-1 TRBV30 CAWSGRPRMNTEAFF
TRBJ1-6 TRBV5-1 CASSSGALGSPLHF
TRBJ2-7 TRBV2 CASRRTGYEQYF
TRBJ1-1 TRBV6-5 CASSYSMGNTEAFF
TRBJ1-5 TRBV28 CASSPSTPGNQPQHF
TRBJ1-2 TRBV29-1 CSVEGTDYGYTF
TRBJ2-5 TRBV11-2 CASSLTGNQETQYF
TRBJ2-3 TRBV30 CAWSVGREGDTQYF
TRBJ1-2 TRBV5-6 CASSRDGYGYTF
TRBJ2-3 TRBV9 CASSVASGLADHGTQYF
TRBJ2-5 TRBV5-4 CASRNSPGETQYF